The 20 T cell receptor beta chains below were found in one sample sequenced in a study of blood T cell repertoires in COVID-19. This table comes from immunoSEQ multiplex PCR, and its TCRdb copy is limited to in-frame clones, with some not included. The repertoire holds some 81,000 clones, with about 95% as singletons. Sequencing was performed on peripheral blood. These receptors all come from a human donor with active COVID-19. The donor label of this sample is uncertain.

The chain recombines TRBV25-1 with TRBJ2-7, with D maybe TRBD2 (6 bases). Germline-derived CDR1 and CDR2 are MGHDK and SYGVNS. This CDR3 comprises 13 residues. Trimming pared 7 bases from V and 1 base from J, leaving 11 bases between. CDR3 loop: CASIAGTSYEQYF. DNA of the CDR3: TGTGCCAGCATCGCGGGGACTTCCTACGAGCAGTACTTC.

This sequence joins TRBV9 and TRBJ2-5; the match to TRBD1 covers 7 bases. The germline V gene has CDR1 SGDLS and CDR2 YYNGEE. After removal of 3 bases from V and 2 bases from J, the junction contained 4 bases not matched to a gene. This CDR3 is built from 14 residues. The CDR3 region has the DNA TGTGCCAGCAGCGAGGGGACAGTTCAAGAGACCCAGTACTTC. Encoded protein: CASSEGTVQETQYF.

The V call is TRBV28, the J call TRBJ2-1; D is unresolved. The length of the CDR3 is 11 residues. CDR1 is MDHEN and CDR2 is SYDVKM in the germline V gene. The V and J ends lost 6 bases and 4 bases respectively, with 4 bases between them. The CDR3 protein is CASSNYNEQFF. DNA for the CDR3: TGTGCCAGCAGCAATTACAATGAGCAGTTCTTC. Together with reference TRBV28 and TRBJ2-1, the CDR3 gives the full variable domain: DVKVTQSSRYLVKRTGEKVFLECVQDMDHENMFWYRQDPGLGLRLIYFSYDVKMKEKGDIPEGYSVSREKKERFSLILESASTNQTSMYLCASSNYNEQFFGPGTRLTVL.

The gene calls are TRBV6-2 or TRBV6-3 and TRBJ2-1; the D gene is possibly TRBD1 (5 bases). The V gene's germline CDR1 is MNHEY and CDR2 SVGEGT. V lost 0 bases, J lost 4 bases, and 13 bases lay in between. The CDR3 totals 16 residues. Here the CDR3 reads CASSYSIGHRYNEQFF. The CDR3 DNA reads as TGTGCCAGCAGTTACTCTATCGGACACCGATACAATGAGCAGTTCTTC.

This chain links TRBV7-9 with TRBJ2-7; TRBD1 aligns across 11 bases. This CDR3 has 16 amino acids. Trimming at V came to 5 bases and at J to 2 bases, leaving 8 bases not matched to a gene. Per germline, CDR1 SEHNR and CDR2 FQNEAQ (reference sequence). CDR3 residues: CASSPPRGQGAYEQYF. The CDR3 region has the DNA TGTGCCAGCAGCCCCCCCCGGGGACAGGGGGCCTACGAGCAGTACTTC.

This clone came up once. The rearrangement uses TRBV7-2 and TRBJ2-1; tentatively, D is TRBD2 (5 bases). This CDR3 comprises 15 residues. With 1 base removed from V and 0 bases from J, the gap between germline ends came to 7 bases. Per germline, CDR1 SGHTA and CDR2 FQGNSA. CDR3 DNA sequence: TGTGCCAGCAGCTTAGATAGCGACTCCTACAATGAGCAGTTCTTC. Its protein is CASSLDSDSYNEQFF.

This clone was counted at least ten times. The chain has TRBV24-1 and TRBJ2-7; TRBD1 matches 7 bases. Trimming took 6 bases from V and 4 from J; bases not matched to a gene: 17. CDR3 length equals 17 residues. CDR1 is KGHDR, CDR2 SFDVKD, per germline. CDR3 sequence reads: CATSSSRGAGGKYEQYF. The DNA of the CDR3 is TGTGCCACCAGTTCCTCCCGAGGGGCAGGGGGAAAATACGAGCAGTACTTC.

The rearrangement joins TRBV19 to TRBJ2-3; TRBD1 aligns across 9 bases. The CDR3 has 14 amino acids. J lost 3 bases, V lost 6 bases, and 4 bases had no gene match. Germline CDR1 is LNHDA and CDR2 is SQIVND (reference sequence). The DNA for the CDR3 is TGTGCCAGTAGGTCCGGGACAGGGACAGATACGCAGTATTTT. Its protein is CASRSGTGTDTQYF.

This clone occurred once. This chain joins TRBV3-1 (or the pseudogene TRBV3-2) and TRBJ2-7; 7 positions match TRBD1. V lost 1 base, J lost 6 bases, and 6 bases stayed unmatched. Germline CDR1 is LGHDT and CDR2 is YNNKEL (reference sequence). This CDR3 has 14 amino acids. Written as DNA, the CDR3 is TGTGCCAGCAGCCAAGCGGGACAGTACTCCGAGCAGTACTTC. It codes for CASSQAGQYSEQYF.

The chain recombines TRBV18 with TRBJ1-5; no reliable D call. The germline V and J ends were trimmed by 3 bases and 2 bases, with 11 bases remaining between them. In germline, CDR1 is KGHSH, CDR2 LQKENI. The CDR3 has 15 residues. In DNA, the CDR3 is TGTGCCAGCTCACCCGGGTCCGGGGGCAATCAGCCCCAGCATTTT. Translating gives CASSPGSGGNQPQHF.

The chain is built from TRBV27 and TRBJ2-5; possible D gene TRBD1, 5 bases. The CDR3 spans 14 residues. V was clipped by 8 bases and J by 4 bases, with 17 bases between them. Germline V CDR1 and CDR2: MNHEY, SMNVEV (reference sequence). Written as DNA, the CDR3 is TGTGCCAGCCGAGCCGGGCCCGACAGAGAGACCCAGTACTTC. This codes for CASRAGPDRETQYF.

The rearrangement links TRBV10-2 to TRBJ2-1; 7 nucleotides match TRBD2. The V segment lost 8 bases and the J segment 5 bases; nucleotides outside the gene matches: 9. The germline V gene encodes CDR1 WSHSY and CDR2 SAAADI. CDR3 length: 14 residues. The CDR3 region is CASASSGTNNEQFF. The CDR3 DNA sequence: TGCGCCAGCGCCTCCTCCGGGACTAACAATGAGCAGTTCTTC.

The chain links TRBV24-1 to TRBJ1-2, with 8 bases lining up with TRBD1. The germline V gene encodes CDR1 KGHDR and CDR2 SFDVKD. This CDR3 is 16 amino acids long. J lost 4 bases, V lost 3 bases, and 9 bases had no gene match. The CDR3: CATSDALPGQVYGYTF. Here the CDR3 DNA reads TGTGCCACCAGTGATGCACTACCGGGACAGGTCTATGGCTACACCTTC.

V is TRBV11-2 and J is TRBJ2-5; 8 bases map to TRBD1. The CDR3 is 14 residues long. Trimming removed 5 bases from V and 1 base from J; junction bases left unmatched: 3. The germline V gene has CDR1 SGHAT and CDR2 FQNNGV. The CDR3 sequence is CASSATGGQETQYF. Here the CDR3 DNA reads TGTGCCAGCAGCGCAACAGGGGGCCAAGAGACCCAGTACTTC.

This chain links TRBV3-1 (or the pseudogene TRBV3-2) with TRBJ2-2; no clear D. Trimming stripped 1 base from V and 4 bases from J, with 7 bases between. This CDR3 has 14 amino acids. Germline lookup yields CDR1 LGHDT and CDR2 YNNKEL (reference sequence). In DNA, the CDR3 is TGTGCCAGCAGCCAAGCCGGGTTCACCGGGGAGCTGTTTTTT. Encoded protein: CASSQAGFTGELFF.

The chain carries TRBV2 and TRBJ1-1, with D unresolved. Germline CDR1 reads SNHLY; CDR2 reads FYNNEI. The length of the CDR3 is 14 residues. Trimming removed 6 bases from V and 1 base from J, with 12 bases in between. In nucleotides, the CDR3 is TGTGCCAGCAGCGAGGGCGGTAGGAACACTGAAGCTTTCTTT. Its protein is CASSEGGRNTEAFF.

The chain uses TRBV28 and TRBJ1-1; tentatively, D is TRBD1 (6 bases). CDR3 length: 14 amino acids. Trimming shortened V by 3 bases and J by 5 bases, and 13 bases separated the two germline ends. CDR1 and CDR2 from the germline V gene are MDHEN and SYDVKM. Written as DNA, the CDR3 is TGTGCCAGCAGTTTCATCCAGGGGTGGACTGAAGCTTTCTTT. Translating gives CASSFIQGWTEAFF.

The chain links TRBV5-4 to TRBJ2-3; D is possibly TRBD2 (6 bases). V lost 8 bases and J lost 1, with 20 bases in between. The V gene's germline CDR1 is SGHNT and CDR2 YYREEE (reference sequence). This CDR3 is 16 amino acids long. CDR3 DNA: TGTGCCAGTCGGGGCCGGGCGCGGGGACGCACAGATACGCAGTATTTT. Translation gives CASRGRARGRTDTQYF.

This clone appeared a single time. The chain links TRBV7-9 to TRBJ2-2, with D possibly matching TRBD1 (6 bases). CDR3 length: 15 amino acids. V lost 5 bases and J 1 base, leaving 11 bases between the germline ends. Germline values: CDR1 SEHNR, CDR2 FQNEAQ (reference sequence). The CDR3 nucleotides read TGTGCCAGCAGCCTATTACAGGGGAACACCGGGGAGCTGTTTTTT. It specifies CASSLLQGNTGELFF.

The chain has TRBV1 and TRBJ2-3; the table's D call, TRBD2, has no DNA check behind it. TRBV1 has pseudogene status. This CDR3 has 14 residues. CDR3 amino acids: CTSAGRGAADTQYF. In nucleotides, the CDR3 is TGCACCAGCGCCGGGCGGGGGGCGGCAGATACGCAGTATTTT.